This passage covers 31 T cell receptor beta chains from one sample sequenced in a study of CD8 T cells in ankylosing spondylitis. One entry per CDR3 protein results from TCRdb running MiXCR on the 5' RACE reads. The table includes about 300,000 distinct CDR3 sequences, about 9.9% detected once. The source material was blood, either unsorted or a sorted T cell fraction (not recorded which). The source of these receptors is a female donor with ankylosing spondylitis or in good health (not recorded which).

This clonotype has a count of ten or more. The chain's CDR3 is CASSPSVNTEAFF. The DNA for the CDR3 is TGTGCCAGCAGCCCGAGCGTGAACACTGAAGCTTTCTTT. The rearrangement uses TRBV7-9 and TRBJ1-1; D gene unclear. The CDR3 runs to 13 residues. Germline V CDR1 and CDR2: SEHNR, FQNEAQ (reference sequence). The V end was cut by 5 bases, the J end by 0 bases, with 7 bases between.

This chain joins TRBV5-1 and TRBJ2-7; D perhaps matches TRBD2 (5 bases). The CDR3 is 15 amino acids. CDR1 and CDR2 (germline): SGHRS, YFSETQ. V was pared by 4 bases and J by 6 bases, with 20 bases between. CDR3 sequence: CASSILGVMQREQYF. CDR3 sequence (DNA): TGCGCCAGCAGCATCCTCGGGGTGATGCAGCGCGAGCAGTACTTC.

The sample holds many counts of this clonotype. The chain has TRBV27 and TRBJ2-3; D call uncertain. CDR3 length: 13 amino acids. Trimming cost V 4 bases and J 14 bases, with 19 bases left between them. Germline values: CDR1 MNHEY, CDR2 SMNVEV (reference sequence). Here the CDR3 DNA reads TGTGCCAGCAGTTGGGTCTCAGGCCCGCGCATGTATTTT. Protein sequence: CASSWVSGPRMYF.

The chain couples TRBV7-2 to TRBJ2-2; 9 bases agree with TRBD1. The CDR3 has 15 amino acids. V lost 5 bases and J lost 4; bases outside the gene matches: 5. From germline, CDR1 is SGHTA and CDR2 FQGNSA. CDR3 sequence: CASSLGQGFTGELFF. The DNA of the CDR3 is TGTGCCAGCAGCCTTGGACAGGGGTTCACCGGGGAGCTGTTTTTT.

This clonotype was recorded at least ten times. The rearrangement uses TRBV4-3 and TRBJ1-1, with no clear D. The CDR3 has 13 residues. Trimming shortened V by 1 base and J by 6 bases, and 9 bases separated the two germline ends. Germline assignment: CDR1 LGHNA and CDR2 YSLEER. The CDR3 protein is CASSQGITSEAFF. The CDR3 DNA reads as TGCGCCAGCAGCCAAGGAATAACATCTGAAGCTTTCTTT.

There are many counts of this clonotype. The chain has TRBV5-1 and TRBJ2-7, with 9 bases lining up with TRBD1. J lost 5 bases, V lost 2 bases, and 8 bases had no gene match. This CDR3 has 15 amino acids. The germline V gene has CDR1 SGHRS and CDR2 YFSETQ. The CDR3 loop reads CASSLMGQGGDEQYF. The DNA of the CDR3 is TGCGCCAGCAGCTTAATGGGACAGGGAGGGGACGAGCAGTACTTC.

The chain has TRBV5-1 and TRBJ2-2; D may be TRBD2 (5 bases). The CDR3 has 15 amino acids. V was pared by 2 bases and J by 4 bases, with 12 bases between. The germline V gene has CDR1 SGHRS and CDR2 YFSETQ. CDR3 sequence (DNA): TGCGCCAGCAGCTTAGAAGCTAGCAGCACCGGGGAGCTGTTTTTT. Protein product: CASSLEASSTGELFF.

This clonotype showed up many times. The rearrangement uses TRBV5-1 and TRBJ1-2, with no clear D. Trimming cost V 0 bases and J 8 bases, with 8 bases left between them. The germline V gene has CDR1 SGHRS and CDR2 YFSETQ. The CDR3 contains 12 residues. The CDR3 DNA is TGCGCCAGCAGCTTGGAGGGAGGAGGCTACACCTTC. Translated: CASSLEGGGYTF.

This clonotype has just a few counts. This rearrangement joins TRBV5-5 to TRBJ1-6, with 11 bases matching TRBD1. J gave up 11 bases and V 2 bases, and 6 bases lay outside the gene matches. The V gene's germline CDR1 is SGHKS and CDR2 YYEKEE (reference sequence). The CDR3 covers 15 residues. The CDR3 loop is CASSFGQGARTPLHF. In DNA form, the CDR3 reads TGTGCCAGCAGCTTCGGACAGGGGGCGAGGACACCCCTCCACTTT.

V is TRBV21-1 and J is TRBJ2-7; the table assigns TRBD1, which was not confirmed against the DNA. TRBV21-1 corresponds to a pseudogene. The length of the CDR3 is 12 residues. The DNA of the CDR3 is TGTGCCCCCCAGGACAGCCCCTACGAGCAGTACTTC. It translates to CAPQDSPYEQYF.

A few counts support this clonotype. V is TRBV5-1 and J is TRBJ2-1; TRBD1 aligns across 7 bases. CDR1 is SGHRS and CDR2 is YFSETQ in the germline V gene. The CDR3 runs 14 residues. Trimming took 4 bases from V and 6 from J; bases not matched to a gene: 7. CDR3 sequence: CASSLRQGVNEQFF. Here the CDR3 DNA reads TGCGCCAGCAGCCTTCGACAGGGAGTCAATGAGCAGTTCTTC.

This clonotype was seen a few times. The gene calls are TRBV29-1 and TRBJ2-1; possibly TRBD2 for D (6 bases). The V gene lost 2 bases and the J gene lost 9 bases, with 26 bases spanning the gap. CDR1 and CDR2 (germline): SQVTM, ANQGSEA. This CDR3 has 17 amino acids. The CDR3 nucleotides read TGCAGCGTTGAACCCAATCGGGCGGGATTTGGTTTCACTGAGCAGTTCTTC. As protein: CSVEPNRAGFGFTEQFF.

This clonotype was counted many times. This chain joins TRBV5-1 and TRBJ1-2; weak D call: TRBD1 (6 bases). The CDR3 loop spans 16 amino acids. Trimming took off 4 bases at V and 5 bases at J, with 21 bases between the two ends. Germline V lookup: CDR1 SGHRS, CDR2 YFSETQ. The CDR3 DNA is TGCGCCAGCAGCGCTAGCCGTGGACAGCGTTTATATGGCTACACCTTC. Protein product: CASSASRGQRLYGYTF.

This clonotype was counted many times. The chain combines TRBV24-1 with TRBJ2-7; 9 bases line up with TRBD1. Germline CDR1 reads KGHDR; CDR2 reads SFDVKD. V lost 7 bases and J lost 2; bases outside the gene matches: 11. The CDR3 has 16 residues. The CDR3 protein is CATRGTGTGSPYEQYF. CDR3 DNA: TGTGCCACCAGGGGGACCGGGACAGGGAGTCCCTACGAGCAGTACTTC.

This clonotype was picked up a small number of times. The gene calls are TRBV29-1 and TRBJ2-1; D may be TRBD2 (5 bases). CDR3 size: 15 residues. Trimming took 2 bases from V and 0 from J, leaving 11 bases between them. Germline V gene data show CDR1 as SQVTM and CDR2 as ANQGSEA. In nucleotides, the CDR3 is TGCAGCGTTGAATCCAGCGGAAGCTCCTACAATGAGCAGTTCTTC. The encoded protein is CSVESSGSSYNEQFF.

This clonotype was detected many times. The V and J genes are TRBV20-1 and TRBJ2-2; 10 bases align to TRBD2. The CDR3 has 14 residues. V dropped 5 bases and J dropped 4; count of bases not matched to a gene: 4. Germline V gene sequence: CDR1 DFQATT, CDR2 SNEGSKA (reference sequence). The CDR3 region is CSAVAGGGTGELFF. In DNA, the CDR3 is TGCAGTGCTGTAGCGGGAGGAGGCACCGGGGAGCTGTTTTTT.

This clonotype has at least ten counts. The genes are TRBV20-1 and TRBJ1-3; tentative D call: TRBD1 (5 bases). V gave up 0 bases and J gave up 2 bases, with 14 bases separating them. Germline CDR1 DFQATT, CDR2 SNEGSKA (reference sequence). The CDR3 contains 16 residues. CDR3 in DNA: TGCAGTGCTAGAGATTCGGCAGGGCCTCCTGGAAACACCATATATTTT. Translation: CSARDSAGPPGNTIYF.

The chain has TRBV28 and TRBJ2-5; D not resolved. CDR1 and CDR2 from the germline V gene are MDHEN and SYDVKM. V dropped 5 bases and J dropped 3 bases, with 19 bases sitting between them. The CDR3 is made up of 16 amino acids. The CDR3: CASSPQERSEKETQYF. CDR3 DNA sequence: TGTGCCAGCAGTCCTCAAGAGAGATCCGAGAAAGAGACCCAGTACTTC.

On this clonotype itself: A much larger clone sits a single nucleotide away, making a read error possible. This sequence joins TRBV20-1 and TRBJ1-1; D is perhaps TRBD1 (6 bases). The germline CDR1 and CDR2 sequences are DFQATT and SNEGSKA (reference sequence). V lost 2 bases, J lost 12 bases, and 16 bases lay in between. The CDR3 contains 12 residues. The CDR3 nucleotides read TGCAGTGCTAGAAAGGACAGCCTGGATTCTTTCTTT. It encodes CSARKDSLDSFF.

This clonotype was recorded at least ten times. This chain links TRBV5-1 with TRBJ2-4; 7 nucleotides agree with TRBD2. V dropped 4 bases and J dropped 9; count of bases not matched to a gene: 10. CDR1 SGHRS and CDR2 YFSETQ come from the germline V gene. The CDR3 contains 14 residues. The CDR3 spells CASSPGLDGIIQYF. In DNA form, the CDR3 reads TGCGCCAGCAGCCCAGGACTAGATGGAATCATTCAGTACTTC. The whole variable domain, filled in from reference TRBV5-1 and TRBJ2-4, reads KAGVTQTPRYLIKTRGQQVTLSCSPISGHRSVSWYQQTPGQGLQFLFEYFSETQRNKGNFPGRFSGRQFSNSRSEMNVSTLELGDSALYLCASSPGLDGIIQYFGAGTRLSVL.

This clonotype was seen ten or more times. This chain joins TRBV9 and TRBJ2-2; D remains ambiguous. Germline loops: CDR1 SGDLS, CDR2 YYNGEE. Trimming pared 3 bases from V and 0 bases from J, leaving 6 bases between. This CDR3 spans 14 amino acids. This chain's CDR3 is CASSALTNTGELFF. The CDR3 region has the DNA TGTGCCAGCAGCGCCCTTACGAACACCGGGGAGCTGTTTTTT.

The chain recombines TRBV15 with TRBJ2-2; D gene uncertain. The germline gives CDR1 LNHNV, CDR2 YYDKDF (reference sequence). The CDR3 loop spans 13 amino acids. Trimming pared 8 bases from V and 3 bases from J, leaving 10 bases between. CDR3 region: CATSGWDTGELFF. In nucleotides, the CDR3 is TGTGCCACCTCGGGCTGGGACACCGGGGAGCTGTTTTTT.

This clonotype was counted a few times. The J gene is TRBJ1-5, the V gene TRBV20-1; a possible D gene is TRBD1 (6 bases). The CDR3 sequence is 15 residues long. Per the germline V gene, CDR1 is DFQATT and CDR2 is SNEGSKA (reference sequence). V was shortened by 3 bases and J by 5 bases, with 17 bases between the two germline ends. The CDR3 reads CSARDGEGGHQPQHF. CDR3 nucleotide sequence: TGCAGTGCTAGGGACGGCGAGGGGGGGCATCAGCCCCAGCATTTT.

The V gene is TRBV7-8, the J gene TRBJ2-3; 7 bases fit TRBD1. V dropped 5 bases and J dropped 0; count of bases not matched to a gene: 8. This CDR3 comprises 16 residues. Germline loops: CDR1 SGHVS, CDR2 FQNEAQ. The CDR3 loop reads CASSPRGQPSTDTQYF. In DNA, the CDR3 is TGTGCCAGCAGCCCCAGGGGACAGCCTAGCACAGATACGCAGTATTTT.

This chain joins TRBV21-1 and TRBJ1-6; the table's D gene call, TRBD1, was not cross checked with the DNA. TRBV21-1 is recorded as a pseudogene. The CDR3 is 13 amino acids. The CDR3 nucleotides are TGTGCCAGCGGCAGACGGGCGCGGTCACCCCTCCACTTT. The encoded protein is CASGRRARSPLHF.

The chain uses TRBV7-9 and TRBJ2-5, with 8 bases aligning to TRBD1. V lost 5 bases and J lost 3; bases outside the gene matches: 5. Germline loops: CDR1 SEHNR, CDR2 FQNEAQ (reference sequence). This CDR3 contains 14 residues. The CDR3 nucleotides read TGTGCCAGCAGCACTGGACAGGGCGAAGAGACCCAGTACTTC. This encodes CASSTGQGEETQYF.

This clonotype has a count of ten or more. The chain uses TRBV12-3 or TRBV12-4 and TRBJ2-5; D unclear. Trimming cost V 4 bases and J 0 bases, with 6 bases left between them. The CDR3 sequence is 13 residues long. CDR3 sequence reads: CASSSSDQETQYF. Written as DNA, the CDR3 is TGTGCCAGCAGTTCAAGCGACCAAGAGACCCAGTACTTC.

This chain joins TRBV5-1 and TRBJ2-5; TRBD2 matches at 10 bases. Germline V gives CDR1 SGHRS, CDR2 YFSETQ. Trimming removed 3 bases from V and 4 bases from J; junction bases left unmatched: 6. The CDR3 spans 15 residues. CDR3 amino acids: CASSSGTSGAETQYF. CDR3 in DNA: TGCGCCAGCAGCTCCGGCACTAGCGGGGCAGAGACCCAGTACTTC.

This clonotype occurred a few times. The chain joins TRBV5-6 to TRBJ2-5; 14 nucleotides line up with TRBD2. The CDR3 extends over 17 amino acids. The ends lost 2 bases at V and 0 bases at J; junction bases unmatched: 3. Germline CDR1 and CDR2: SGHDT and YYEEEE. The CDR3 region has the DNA TGTGCCAGCAGCTTACGGACTAGCGGGGGGTACCAAGAGACCCAGTACTTC. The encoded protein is CASSLRTSGGYQETQYF.

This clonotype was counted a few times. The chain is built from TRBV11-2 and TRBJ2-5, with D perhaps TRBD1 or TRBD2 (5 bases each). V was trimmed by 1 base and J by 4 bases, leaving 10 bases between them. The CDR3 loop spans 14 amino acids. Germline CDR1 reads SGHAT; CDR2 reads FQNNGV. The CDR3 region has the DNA TGTGCCAGCAGCTTAGTCACGGGACCAGAGACCCAGTACTTC. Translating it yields CASSLVTGPETQYF.

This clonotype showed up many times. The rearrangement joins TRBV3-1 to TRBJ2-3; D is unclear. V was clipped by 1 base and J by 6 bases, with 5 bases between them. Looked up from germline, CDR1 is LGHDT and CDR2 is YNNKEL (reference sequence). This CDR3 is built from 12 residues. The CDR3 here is CASSQVKDTQYF. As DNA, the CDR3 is TGTGCCAGCAGCCAAGTTAAGGATACGCAGTATTTT.